Described below is a single T cell receptor (beta chain) sequence and its context. Its target is not known. The data stem from a study of T cells in Graves' hyperthyroidism and ophthalmopathy. Regarding the study as a whole: Among thyroid clonotypes expanded above 0.001, most also appeared in blood.

A lack of ophthalmopathy progression within 18 months defined stable Graves' hyperthyroidism. RNA transcripts provided the source from which TCR beta CDR3 regions were amplified. In the first-round RT-PCR of the TCR CDR3, the HTBI primer set was used. TCRdb re-called the multiplex PCR reads with MiXCR, one entry per CDR3 protein. This sample has approximately 740,000 distinct CDR3 sequences, with 14% found just once. J gave up 2 bases and V 0 bases, and 6 bases lay outside the gene matches. This CDR3 contains 17 residues. Per germline, CDR1 LGHNT and CDR2 FRNRAP. The sequence derives from a woman aged 18-30 years with Graves' hyperthyroidism. The chain employs TRBV12-5 and TRBJ2-5; TRBD1 matches at 10 bases. Sequences were obtained from blood. CDR3 residues: CASGLVLSGQGQETQYF. The CDR3 DNA reads as TGTGCTAGTGGTTTGGTACTATCGGGACAGGGGCAAGAGACCCAGTACTTC.